This T cell receptor beta chain stems from a study of T cell responses to AZD1222 COVID-19 vaccine. As for the study in general: Pooled samples include second doses given at about 4 or 12 weeks. Study findings and constraints: Regions left unmutated in variants are reportedly the target of nearly half of spike-specific TCRs. Repertoire sampling occurred only after the peak T cell response. Along spike, vaccine-associated CD4 TCRs were found throughout, with dominance at 160-218 and 743-854.

CDR1 and CDR2 from the germline V gene are SGHNT and YENEEA. The CDR3 loop spans 15 amino acids. Trimming shortened V by 5 bases and J by 0 bases, and 14 bases separated the two germline ends. Details on this clone: Its target is unknown.

Data came from immunoSEQ multiplex PCR; TCRdb stores just in-frame clones and leaves some out. Counted here are 95,000 to 150,000 clones, roughly 88% occurring once; the ten biggest clones make up about 5%. The sequencing used peripheral blood, collected on day 0 of AZD1222 vaccination. The rearrangement joins TRBV11-3 to TRBJ2-7; D could derive from TRBD1 or TRBD2 (5 bases each). The receptor was isolated from an adult in good health. The CDR3 sequence is CASSPGGGGSYEQYF. The DNA of the CDR3 is TGTGCCAGCAGCCCAGGCGGTGGGGGCTCCTACGAGCAGTACTTC.